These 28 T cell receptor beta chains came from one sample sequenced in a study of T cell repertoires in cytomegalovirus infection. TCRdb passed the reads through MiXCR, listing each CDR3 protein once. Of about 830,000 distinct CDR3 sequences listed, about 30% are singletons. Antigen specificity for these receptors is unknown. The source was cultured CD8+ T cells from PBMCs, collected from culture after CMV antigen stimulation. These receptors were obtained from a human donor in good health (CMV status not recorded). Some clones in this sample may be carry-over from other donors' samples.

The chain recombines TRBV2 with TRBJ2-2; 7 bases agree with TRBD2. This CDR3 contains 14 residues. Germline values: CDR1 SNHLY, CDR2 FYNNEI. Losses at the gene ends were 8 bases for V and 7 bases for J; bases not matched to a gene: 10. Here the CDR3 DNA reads TGTGCCAGCCAAACGGCTCCGGGAGGCGGGGAGCTGTTTTTT. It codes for CASQTAPGGGELFF.

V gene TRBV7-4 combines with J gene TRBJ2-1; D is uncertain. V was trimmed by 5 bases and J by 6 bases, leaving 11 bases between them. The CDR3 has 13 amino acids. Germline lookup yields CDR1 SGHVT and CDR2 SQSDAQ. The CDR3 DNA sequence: TGTGCCAGCAGCCGGAAGGGCGGCAATGAGCAGTTCTTC. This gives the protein CASSRKGGNEQFF.

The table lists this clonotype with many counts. CDR3 DNA: TGTGCCAGCAGCTTTCCCCCGGGGGCCGGCACCGGGGAGCTGTTTTTT. Its translation: CASSFPPGAGTGELFF. The chain uses TRBV7-2 and TRBJ2-2; D may be TRBD1 or TRBD2 (6 bases each). There are 16 residues in the CDR3. With 3 bases removed from V and 4 bases from J, the gap between germline ends came to 15 bases. Germline V gives CDR1 SGHTA, CDR2 FQGNSA.

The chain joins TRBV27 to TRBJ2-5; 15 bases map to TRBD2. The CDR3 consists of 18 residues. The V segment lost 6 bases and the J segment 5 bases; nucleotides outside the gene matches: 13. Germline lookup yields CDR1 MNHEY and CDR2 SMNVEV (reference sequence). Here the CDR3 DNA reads TGTGCCAGCAGCCGGACTAGCGGGGGGGTCTTATTACGGGAGACCCAGTACTTC. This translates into CASSRTSGGVLLRETQYF.

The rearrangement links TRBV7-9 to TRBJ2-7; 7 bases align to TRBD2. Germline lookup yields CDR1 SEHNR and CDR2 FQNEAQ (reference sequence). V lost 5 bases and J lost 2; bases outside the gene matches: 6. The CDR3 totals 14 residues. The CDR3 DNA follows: TGTGCCAGCAGCCGCGCGGGGACTACCTACGAGCAGTACTTC. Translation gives CASSRAGTTYEQYF. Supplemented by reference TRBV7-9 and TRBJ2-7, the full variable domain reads DTGVSQNPRHKITKRGQNVTFRCDPISEHNRLYWYRQTLGQGPEFLTYFQNEAQLEKSRLLSDRFSAERPKGSFSTLEIQRTEQGDSAMYLCASSRAGTTYEQYFGPGTRLTVT.

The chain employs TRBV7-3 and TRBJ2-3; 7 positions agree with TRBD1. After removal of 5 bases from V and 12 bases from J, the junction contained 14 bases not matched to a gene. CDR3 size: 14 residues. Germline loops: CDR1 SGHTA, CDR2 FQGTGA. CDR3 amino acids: CASSPRGTPLGQYF. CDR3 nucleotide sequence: TGTGCCAGCAGCCCCAGGGGGACCCCTTTAGGACAGTATTTT.

CDR3 in amino acids: CATDRAPVPGGYTF. CDR3 DNA sequence: TGTGCCACCGACAGGGCGCCCGTCCCCGGTGGCTACACCTTC. The chain employs TRBV12-3 or TRBV12-4 and TRBJ1-2; 7 bases agree with TRBD1. With V trimmed by 10 bases and J by 7 bases, 15 bases remained unmatched. This CDR3 contains 14 residues.

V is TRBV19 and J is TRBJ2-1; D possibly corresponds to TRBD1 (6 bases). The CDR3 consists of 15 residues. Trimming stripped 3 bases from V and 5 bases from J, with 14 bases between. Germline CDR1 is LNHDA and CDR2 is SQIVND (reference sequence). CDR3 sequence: CASSISVGGNNEQFF. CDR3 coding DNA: TGTGCCAGTAGTATTTCCGTAGGGGGTAACAATGAGCAGTTCTTC. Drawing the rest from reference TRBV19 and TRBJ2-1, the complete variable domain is DGGITQSPKYLFRKEGQNVTLSCEQNLNHDAMYWYRQDPGQGLRLIYYSQIVNDFQKGDIAEGYSVSREKKESFPLTVTSAQKNPTAFYLCASSISVGGNNEQFFGPGTRLTVL.

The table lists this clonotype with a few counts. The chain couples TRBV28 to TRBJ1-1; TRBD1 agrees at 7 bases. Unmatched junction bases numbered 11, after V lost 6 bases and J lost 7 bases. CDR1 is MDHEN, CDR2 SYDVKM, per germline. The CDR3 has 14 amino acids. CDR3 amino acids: CASREGQPVGEAFF. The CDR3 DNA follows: TGTGCCAGCAGAGAGGGACAGCCTGTGGGTGAAGCTTTCTTT.

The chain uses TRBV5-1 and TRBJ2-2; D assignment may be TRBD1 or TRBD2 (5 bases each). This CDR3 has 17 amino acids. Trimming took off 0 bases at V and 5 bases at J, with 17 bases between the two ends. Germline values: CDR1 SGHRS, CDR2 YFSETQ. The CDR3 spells CASSLEGPPRGTGELFF. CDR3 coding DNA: TGCGCCAGCAGCTTGGAGGGACCGCCCCGAGGAACCGGGGAGCTGTTTTTT.

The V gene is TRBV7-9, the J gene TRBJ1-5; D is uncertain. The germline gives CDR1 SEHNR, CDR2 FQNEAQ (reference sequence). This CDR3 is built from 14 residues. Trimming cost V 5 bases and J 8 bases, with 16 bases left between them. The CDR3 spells CASSTMRLPEPQHF. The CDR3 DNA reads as TGTGCCAGCAGCACAATGCGACTGCCGGAGCCCCAGCATTTT.

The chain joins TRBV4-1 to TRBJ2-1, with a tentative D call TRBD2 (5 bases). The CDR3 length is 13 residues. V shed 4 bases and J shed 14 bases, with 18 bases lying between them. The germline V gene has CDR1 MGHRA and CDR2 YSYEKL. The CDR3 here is CASSLTVGNGEFF. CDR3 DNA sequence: TGCGCCAGCAGCCTCACGGTGGGAAACGGGGAGTTCTTC.

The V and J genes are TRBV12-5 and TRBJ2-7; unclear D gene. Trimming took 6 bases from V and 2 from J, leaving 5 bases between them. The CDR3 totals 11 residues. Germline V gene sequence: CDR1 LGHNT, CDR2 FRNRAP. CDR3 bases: TGTGCTAGTGGGGCTACCTACGAGCAGTACTTC. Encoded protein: CASGATYEQYF.

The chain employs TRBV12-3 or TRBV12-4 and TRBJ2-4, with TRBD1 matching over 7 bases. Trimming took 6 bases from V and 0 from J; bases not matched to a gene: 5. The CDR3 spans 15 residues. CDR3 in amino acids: CASSDRELAKNIQYF. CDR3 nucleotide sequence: TGTGCCAGCAGCGACAGGGAATTAGCCAAAAACATTCAGTACTTC.

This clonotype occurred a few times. CDR3 DNA: TGCGCCAGCAGCATCCACAGGGGTCAGGCCACTGAAGCTTTCTTT. Protein sequence: CASSIHRGQATEAFF. The chain combines TRBV5-1 with TRBJ1-1; 7 bases are a match to TRBD1. V was pared by 4 bases and J by 4 bases, with 10 bases of the junction left unmatched. CDR1 and CDR2 (germline): SGHRS, YFSETQ. The CDR3 spans 15 residues.

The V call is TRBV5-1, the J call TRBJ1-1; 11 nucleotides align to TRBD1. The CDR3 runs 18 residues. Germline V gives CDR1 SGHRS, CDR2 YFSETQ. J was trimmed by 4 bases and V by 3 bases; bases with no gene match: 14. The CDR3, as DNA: TGCGCCAGCAGCTCCACTCCCGGGACAGGGGGGTTGAGCACTGAAGCTTTCTTT. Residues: CASSSTPGTGGLSTEAFF.

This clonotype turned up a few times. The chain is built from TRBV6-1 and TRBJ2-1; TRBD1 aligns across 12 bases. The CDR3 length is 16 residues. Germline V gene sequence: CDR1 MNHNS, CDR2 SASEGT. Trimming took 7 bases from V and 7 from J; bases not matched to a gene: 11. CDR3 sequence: CASTLRRDRGLNEQFF. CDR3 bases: TGTGCCAGCACCCTCCGCCGGGACAGGGGGCTGAATGAGCAGTTCTTC.

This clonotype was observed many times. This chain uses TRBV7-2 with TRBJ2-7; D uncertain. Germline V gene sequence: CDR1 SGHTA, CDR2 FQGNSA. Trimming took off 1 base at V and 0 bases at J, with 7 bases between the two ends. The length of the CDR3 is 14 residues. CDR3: CASSLEGSSYEQYV. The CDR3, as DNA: TGTGCCAGCAGCTTAGAAGGCAGCTCCTACGAGCAGTACGTC.

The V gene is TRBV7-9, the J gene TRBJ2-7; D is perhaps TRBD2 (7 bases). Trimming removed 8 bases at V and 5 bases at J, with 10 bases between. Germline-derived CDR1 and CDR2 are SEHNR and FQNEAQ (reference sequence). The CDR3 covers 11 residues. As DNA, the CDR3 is TGTGCCAGCGGGGGGGGCCACGAGCAGTACTTC. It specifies CASGGGHEQYF.

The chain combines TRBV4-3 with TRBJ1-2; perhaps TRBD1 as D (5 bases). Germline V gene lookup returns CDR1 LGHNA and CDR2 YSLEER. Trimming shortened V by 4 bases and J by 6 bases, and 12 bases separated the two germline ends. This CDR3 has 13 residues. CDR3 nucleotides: TGCGCCAGCAGCCCCGGGGGAACTCATGGCTACACCTTC. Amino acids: CASSPGGTHGYTF.

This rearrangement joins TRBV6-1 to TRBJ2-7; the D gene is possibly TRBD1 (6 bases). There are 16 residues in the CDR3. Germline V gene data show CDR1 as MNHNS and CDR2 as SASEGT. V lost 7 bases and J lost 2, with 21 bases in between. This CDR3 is CASTGLGRGPTYEQYF. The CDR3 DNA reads TGTGCCAGCACGGGCTTGGGCAGGGGACCGACCTACGAGCAGTACTTC.

Written as DNA, the CDR3 is TGTGCCAGCAGCAGGGACAGCACTAATGAAAAACTGTTTTTT. This sequence encodes CASSRDSTNEKLFF. This chain connects TRBV7-2 to TRBJ1-4, with 7 bases matching TRBD1. CDR1 SGHTA and CDR2 FQGNSA come from the germline V gene. The length of the CDR3 is 14 residues. The ends lost 5 bases at V and 2 bases at J; junction bases unmatched: 2. Supplemented by reference TRBV7-2 and TRBJ1-4, the full variable domain reads GAGVSQSPSNKVTEKGKDVELRCDPISGHTALYWYRQSLGQGLEFLIYFQGNSAPDKSGLPSDRFSAERTGGSVSTLTIQRTQQEDSAVYLCASSRDSTNEKLFFGSGTQLSVL.

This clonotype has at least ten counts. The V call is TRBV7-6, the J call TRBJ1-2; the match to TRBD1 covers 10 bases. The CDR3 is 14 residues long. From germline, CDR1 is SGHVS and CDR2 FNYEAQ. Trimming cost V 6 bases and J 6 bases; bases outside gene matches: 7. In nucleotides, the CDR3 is TGTGCCAGCAGTAAACAGGGGACAGGGGATGGCTACACCTTC. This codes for CASSKQGTGDGYTF.

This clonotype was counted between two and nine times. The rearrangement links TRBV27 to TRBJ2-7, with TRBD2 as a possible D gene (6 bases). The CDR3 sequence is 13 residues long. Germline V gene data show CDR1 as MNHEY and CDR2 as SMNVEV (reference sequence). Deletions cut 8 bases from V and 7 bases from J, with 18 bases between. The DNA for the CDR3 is TGTGCCAGCTCCGCGGCGGGGCCGCGGGAGCAGTACTTC. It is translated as CASSAAGPREQYF.

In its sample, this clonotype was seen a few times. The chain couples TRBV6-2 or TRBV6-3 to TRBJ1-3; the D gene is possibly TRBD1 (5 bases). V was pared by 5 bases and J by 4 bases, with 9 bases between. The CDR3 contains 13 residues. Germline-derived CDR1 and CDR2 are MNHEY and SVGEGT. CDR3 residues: CASSRGVGNTIYF. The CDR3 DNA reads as TGTGCCAGCAGTAGGGGCGTCGGAAACACCATATATTTT.

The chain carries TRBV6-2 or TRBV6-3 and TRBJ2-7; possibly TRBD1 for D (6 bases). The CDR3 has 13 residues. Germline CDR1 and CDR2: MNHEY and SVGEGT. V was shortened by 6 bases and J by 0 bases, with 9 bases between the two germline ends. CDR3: CASSKTGSYEQYV. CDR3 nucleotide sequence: TGTGCCAGCAGCAAGACAGGCTCCTACGAGCAGTACGTC.

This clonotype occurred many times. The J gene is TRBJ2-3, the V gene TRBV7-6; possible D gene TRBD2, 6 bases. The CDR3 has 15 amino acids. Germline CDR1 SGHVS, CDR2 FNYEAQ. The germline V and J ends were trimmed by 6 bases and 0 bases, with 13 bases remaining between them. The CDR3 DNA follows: TGTGCCAGCAGGGGGGAGGCCCTAAGCACAGATACGCAGTATTTT. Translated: CASRGEALSTDTQYF.

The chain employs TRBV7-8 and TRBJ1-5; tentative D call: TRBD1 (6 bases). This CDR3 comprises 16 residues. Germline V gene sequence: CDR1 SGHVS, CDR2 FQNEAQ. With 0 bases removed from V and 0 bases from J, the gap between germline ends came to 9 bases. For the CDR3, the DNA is TGTGCCAGCAGCTTAGCTAGGACAGTTAGCAATCAGCCCCAGCATTTT. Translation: CASSLARTVSNQPQHF.